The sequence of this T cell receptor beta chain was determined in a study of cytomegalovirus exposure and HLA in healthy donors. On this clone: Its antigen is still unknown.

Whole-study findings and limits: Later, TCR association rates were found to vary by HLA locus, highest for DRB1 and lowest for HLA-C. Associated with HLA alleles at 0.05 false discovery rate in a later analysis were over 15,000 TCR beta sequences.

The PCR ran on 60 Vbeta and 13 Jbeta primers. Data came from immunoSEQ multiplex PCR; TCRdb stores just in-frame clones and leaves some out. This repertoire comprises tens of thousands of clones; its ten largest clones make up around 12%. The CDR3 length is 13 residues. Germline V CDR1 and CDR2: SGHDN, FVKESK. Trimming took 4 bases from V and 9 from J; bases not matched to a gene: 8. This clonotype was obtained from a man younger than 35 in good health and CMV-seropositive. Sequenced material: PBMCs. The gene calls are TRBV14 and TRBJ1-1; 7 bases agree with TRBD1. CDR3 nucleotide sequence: TGTGCCAGCAGCCGAGCAGGGGGAGTAAAAGCTTTCTTT. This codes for CASSRAGGVKAFF.